This T cell receptor (beta chain) comes out of a study of human T cells and chemical hapten exposure listed by TCRdb under 2021. Regarding the complete study: For sensitization, 2% DPC in acetone was applied to an approximately 2 cm by approximately 2 cm area of upper inner arm skin. In alopecia patients, the study followed how the peripheral blood TCR repertoire changed in vivo over primary and secondary sensitization to diphenylcyclopropenone (DPC), a hapten. Alopecia areata with under or over 50% scalp involvement, alopecia totalis and alopecia universalis were represented in the patient cohort, which was mostly female. Weekly therapeutic DPC doses were additionally applied to the scalp of patients throughout the roughly 24-week study period. Patch testing on the upper back used Finn chambers containing 0.01% DPC, with scoring done after 6 days according to International Contact Dermatitis Research Group standards. Libraries were pooled for sequencing, and per-sample TCR yields varied mainly because of small differences in library volumes within the pool. Patient blood was sampled pre-sensitization (week 0) and at 2, 6 and about 24 weeks after DPC sensitization. About 30 alopecia patients provided blood for TCR sequencing at one to four time points (pre-sensitization, 2, 6 and 24 weeks). General findings and caveats noted by the study authors: The number of TCRs above 1 in 1000 frequency did not change with DPC sensitization; there was no evidence of global repertoire structure alterations. Compared with pre-sensitization or healthy control sets, expanded TCRs formed significantly more large CDR3 similarity clusters, which is consistent with antigen-driven responses. Patch test score was positively correlated with the number of PT1 expanded TCRs, with significance at thresholds 8, 16 and 32 but not at 4. All patients had alopecia, a presumed autoimmune disease, so their immune response might differ from that of healthy individuals. Repeated subsampling changed both the strength of the expansion versus patch-test correlation and the threshold at which that correlation became significant.

This clonotype was counted between two and nine times. Which antigen it targets is not known. Base qualities are missing; no much larger clone stands one base away. Library preparation employed RACE. TCRdb names NextSeq 500 as the instrument used. During library preparation, unique molecular identifiers were attached to individual cDNA molecules so that TCRs could be counted in a quantitative, reproducible way. Both TCR alpha and TCR beta chains were sequenced from each blood RNA sample. Processing in the source paper ran as follows. Samples had a median of roughly 99,000 TCRs, with a range from roughly 23,224 to 700,000. The Decombinator software suite was used to annotate V, J and CDR3 in the TCR reads. Every sample was subsampled to the same number of TCRs (28,000) for the PS versus PT1 abundance plots. Expanded TCRs were defined as absent before sensitization and observed at least eight times at the 2-week time point. In TCRdb, the public reads were trimmed at Q25 with fastp and aligned with MiXCR, with productive beta chains retained. Entries are consolidated by CDR3 protein sequence, retaining the most common genes and DNA. For this entry, the V and J calls and clone size follow TCRdb and not the study's own pipeline. The sample table contains 65,000 to 85,000 distinct CDR3 sequences; only one count was recorded for about 9.3% of them. The biggest ten clones account for roughly 1.4% of the sample.

This specimen's time point label, per the study, means: patch test 1, 2 weeks after DPC sensitization. The label giving this sample's treatment or condition can be read as: therapeutic diphenylcyclopropenone sensitization with weekly scalp DPC. Blood at each patch-test visit was drawn before the patch test was applied. Eligible patients were aged 18 to 70, diagnosed with alopecia, deemed suitable for DPC therapy, and excluded if pregnant. Unfractionated whole blood was collected in Tempus Blood RNA tubes, and total RNA was extracted from that blood. CDR1 and CDR2 are drawn from the germline V gene: SGHVS, FNYEAQ. CDR3 length: 15 amino acids, cysteine to phenylalanine. The CDR3 DNA has 45 bases and is translated from base 1. The germline ends are 10 bases apart after V is trimmed by 1 base and J by 3 bases.

This TCR was recovered from a woman in her 50s with alopecia areata. Some clones in this sample may be carry-over from other donors' samples. Source: whole blood, taken in connection with sensitization to the hapten diphenylcyclopropenone (DPC). The rearrangement joined TRBV7-6 to TRBJ1-5; TRBD1 is possibly the D segment (5 matching bases). The CDR3: CASSLGDRDNQPQHF. The nucleotide sequence reads TGTGCCAGCAGCTTAGGGGACCGAGACAATCAGCCCCAGCATTTT.